The 5 T cell receptor beta chains presented below share a single source sample, sequenced in a study of T-cell reconstitution after alpha-beta-depleted transplantation in children. The library targeted TCRbeta and was prepared with unique molecular identifiers. TCRdb re-analysed the PCR reads in MiXCR, keeping a single row per CDR3 protein. The sample lists 170,000 or so distinct CDR3 sequences; 6% to 7% were seen once. The specimen was PBMCs from the stem cell graft donor, collected from the stem cell graft. These receptors all come from a human donor who donated a stem cell graft to a child with Wiskott-Aldrich syndrome.

This clonotype was seen repeatedly, ten times or more. This chain connects TRBV7-9 to TRBJ2-5, with 14 bases identical to TRBD2. This CDR3 is 15 amino acids long. Germline V gene data show CDR1 as SEHNR and CDR2 as FQNEAQ (reference sequence). Germline trimming cut 3 bases from V and 4 bases from J; bases unmatched to any gene: 1. The DNA of the CDR3 is TGTGCCAGCAGCTTGGGACTAGCGGGAGTAGAGACCCAGTACTTC. It is translated as CASSLGLAGVETQYF.

This clonotype was seen at least ten times. The chain's CDR3 is CASSLIDRTIDTQYF. CDR3 DNA: TGCGCCAGCAGCTTGATCGACAGGACCATCGATACGCAGTATTTT. The chain employs TRBV5-1 and TRBJ2-3; maybe TRBD1 (6 bases). CDR3 size: 15 residues. With 1 base removed from V and 6 bases from J, the gap between germline ends came to 15 bases. Germline-derived CDR1 and CDR2 are SGHRS and YFSETQ.

There are many counts of this clonotype. J is TRBJ2-7 and V is TRBV12-3 or TRBV12-4, with a weak D call TRBD2 (6 bases). This CDR3 has 13 amino acids. Trimming cost V 6 bases and J 4 bases, with 13 bases left between them. CDR3 sequence: CASSPGTGYEQYF. The CDR3 nucleotides read TGTGCCAGCAGCCCCGGGACTGGTTACGAGCAGTACTTC.

This clonotype was detected only a few times. The V gene is TRBV30, the J gene TRBJ2-5, with D perhaps matching TRBD2 (5 bases). The germline V gene encodes CDR1 GTSNPN and CDR2 SVGIG (reference sequence). This CDR3 comprises 14 residues. Deletions cut 4 bases from V and 2 bases from J, with 14 bases between. The CDR3 DNA sequence: TGTGCCTGGAATCCTACTAGATTTCAAGAGACCCAGTACTTC. It encodes CAWNPTRFQETQYF.

For this clonotype: This may be a read error, as it is one base from a much larger clone. The chain uses TRBV4-1 and TRBJ2-6; D gene ambiguous. Between the trimmed V and J ends, which lost 0 bases and 8 bases, there was a span of 8 bases. The length of the CDR3 is 14 residues. Germline V gene sequence: CDR1 MGHRA, CDR2 YSYEKL. CDR3 nucleotides: TGCGCCAGCAGCCAAGAGACATGGTCCAACGTCCTGACTTTC. Translated: CASSQETWSNVLTF.